These 17 T cell receptor beta chains were all obtained from the same sample, sequenced in a study of control samples from healthy donors and cancer patients. The table came from immunoSEQ multiplex PCR; TCRdb's copy has only in-frame clones and leaves some out. The sample lists 150,000 to 200,000 clones, around 90% occurring once. Sequenced input: blood. The source of these receptors is a woman in her fifties or sixties in good health.

The chain couples TRBV5-6 to TRBJ2-3; perhaps TRBD2 as D (6 bases). Germline V gene data show CDR1 as SGHDT and CDR2 as YYEEEE. Trimming cost V 4 bases and J 6 bases, with 21 bases left between them. This CDR3 contains 16 residues. The DNA for the CDR3 is TGTGCCAGCAGCGACCAGGGAGCGGGTTTTGGGGATACGCAGTATTTT. Protein product: CASSDQGAGFGDTQYF.

This chain joins TRBV5-4 and TRBJ2-7, with a tentative D call TRBD1 (5 bases). CDR1 SGHNT and CDR2 YYREEE come from the germline V gene (reference sequence). There are 15 residues in the CDR3. V was clipped by 4 bases and J by 6 bases, with 20 bases between them. The CDR3 here is CASSPNLDSAGEQYF. In nucleotides, the CDR3 is TGTGCCAGCAGCCCTAATTTAGACAGCGCCGGCGAGCAGTACTTC.

The CDR3 nucleotides are TGTGCCAGCAGCCCTAGCGGGAGTCGTTCCTACGAGCAGTACTTC. The encoded protein is CASSPSGSRSYEQYF. V gene TRBV5-4 combines with J gene TRBJ2-7; 10 positions agree with TRBD2. This CDR3 spans 15 amino acids. Germline V gene data show CDR1 as SGHNT and CDR2 as YYREEE (reference sequence). V lost 4 bases to trimming and J lost 1 base; unmatched junction nucleotides: 5.

V and J are TRBV27 and TRBJ1-5; no reliable D call. CDR3 length: 13 residues. The germline V gene encodes CDR1 MNHEY and CDR2 SMNVEV (reference sequence). With 6 bases removed from V and 7 bases from J, the gap between germline ends came to 13 bases. The CDR3 loop is CASSPSRSQPQHF. In nucleotides, the CDR3 is TGTGCCAGCAGCCCATCAAGAAGCCAGCCCCAGCATTTT.

V gene TRBV10-3 combines with J gene TRBJ1-2; the match to TRBD1 covers 10 bases. Germline V CDR1 and CDR2: ENHRY, SYGVKD. This CDR3 contains 18 residues. Trimming cost V 4 bases and J 1 base; bases outside gene matches: 12. The chain's CDR3 is CAISGPLRDRGFNYGYTF. The CDR3 bases are TGTGCCATCAGTGGCCCGCTTAGGGACAGGGGATTTAACTATGGCTACACCTTC.

The rearrangement uses TRBV5-6 and TRBJ1-4; D is ambiguous. Germline V gene sequence: CDR1 SGHDT, CDR2 YYEEEE. Trimming cost V 4 bases and J 0 bases, with 16 bases left between them. The CDR3 contains 17 residues. This CDR3 is CASSLRESRATNEKLFF. The CDR3 DNA follows: TGTGCCAGCAGCCTGAGGGAGAGTAGGGCAACTAATGAAAAACTGTTTTTT.

This clone showed up just once. V is TRBV5-4 and J is TRBJ1-1, with D maybe TRBD1 (5 bases). The CDR3 has 13 amino acids. V lost 3 bases, J lost 1 base, and 7 bases lay in between. CDR1 SGHNT and CDR2 YYREEE come from the germline V gene (reference sequence). The CDR3 bases are TGTGCCAGCAGCTCGGGGACGAACACTGAAGCTTTCTTT. Its translation: CASSSGTNTEAFF. Supplemented by reference TRBV5-4 and TRBJ1-1, the full variable domain reads ETGVTQSPTHLIKTRGQQVTLRCSSQSGHNTVSWYQQALGQGPQFIFQYYREEENGRGNFPPRFSGLQFPNYSSELNVNALELDDSALYLCASSSGTNTEAFFGQGTRLTVV.

The rearrangement links TRBV28 to TRBJ1-1; no reliable D call. CDR1 is MDHEN, CDR2 SYDVKM, per germline. This CDR3 is 15 amino acids long. V lost 5 bases, J lost 4 bases, and 17 bases lay in between. In DNA, the CDR3 is TGTGCCAGCAGTCAGAGTTATCCCCATGGCACTGAAGCTTTCTTT. Protein: CASSQSYPHGTEAFF.

The V and J genes are TRBV2 and TRBJ2-5; the D gene is possibly TRBD1 (5 bases). Trimming pared 6 bases from V and 5 bases from J, leaving 19 bases between. Germline V gene lookup returns CDR1 SNHLY and CDR2 FYNNEI. The CDR3 has 15 residues. The CDR3 nucleotides are TGTGCCAGCAGCCGACTTGGTGGGGCTGAGGAGACCCAGTACTTC. Protein: CASSRLGGAEETQYF.

The rearrangement uses TRBV5-1 and TRBJ2-1; 12 bases are shared with TRBD1. After removal of 0 bases from V and 7 bases from J, the junction contained 5 bases not matched to a gene. Germline-derived CDR1 and CDR2 are SGHRS and YFSETQ. CDR3 length: 16 amino acids. The CDR3 nucleotides are TGCGCCAGCAGCTTGGGGGGACAGGGGGCGCAGAATGAGCAGTTCTTC. This codes for CASSLGGQGAQNEQFF.

This rearrangement joins TRBV7-2 to TRBJ1-2; 9 bases align to TRBD1. The V and J ends lost 1 base and 7 bases, in that order; junction bases with no gene match: 1. CDR1 SGHTA and CDR2 FQGNSA come from the germline V gene. This CDR3 has 13 residues. CDR3 bases: TGTGCCAGCAGCTTAGGGGACAGGGCTGGCTACACCTTC. This codes for CASSLGDRAGYTF.

The CDR3 loop reads CASSMTGGTGYTF. CDR3 bases: TGCGCCAGCAGTATGACAGGGGGAACGGGCTACACCTTC. This sequence joins TRBV23-1 and TRBJ1-2, with 9 bases matching TRBD1. TRBV23-1 is annotated as an ORF whose role is uncertain. The CDR3 covers 13 residues. V trimming: 5 bases; J trimming: 8 bases; junction bases outside the gene matches: 6.

This clone was recorded once. The V and J genes are TRBV5-5 and TRBJ2-2, with 8 bases fitting TRBD2. The germline CDR1 and CDR2 sequences are SGHKS and YYEKEE (reference sequence). Germline trimming cut 4 bases from V and 6 bases from J; bases unmatched to any gene: 14. The CDR3 length is 17 residues. This CDR3 is CASSVIPGLGSSGELFF. The CDR3 DNA reads as TGTGCCAGCAGCGTGATTCCGGGACTAGGTAGTTCCGGGGAGCTGTTTTTT.

V is TRBV5-8 and J is TRBJ2-4; D unresolved. CDR3 size: 15 residues. The germline gives CDR1 SGHTS, CDR2 YDEGEE. The V end was cut by 3 bases, the J end by 3 bases, with 13 bases between. The CDR3: CASSYRPDNKNIQYF. CDR3 DNA sequence: TGTGCCAGCAGCTATCGACCCGACAACAAAAACATTCAGTACTTC. Full variable domain (missing parts from reference TRBV5-8 and TRBJ2-4): EAGVTQSPTHLIKTRGQQATLRCSPISGHTSVYWYQQALGLGLQFLLWYDEGEERNRGNFPPRFSGRQFPNYSSELNVNALELEDSALYLCASSYRPDNKNIQYFGAGTRLSVL.

The rearrangement uses TRBV27 and TRBJ2-7; TRBD1 aligns across 9 bases. Germline values: CDR1 MNHEY, CDR2 SMNVEV (reference sequence). V dropped 2 bases and J dropped 6; count of bases not matched to a gene: 8. This CDR3 has 15 amino acids. The CDR3 here is CASSLAQGARGEQYF. The CDR3, as DNA: TGTGCCAGCAGTTTAGCACAGGGGGCAAGGGGCGAGCAGTACTTC.

The V and J genes are TRBV4-1 and TRBJ2-2, with D hard to call. With 5 bases removed from V and 6 bases from J, the gap between germline ends came to 10 bases. There are 13 residues in the CDR3. CDR1 is MGHRA, CDR2 YSYEKL, per germline. The CDR3: CASSSRPPGELFF. In DNA, the CDR3 is TGCGCCAGCAGCTCCCGTCCCCCCGGGGAGCTGTTTTTT.

The rearrangement joins TRBV30 to TRBJ1-2; 7 bases line up with TRBD1. The CDR3 has 12 amino acids. Germline V gene data show CDR1 as GTSNPN and CDR2 as SVGIG (reference sequence). Trimming cost V 0 bases and J 8 bases; bases outside gene matches: 3. DNA for the CDR3: TGTGCCTGGAGTGTAGGACAGGACGGCTACACCTTC. The encoded protein is CAWSVGQDGYTF.